The sequence of this T cell receptor beta chain was determined in a study of T cell repertoires in cytomegalovirus infection. Study-wide context: Peptides in the study included HLA-C-restricted and HLA-B-restricted CMV epitopes.

TCRdb re-derived calls from the reads in MiXCR, one entry per CDR3 protein. The repertoire holds 200,000 to 250,000 distinct CDR3 sequences, roughly two fifths seen once, with approximately 60% in the top ten. This CDR3 comprises 15 residues. The V end was cut by 3 bases, the J end by 3 bases, with 14 bases between. Germline V gene data show CDR1 as LNHDA and CDR2 as SQIVND (reference sequence). As regards this clonotype: Its antigen is not known.

The clonotype comes from a human donor in good health (CMV status not recorded). Some clones in this sample may be carry-over from other donors' samples. Material: CD8+ T cells from cultured PBMCs, obtained from culture after CMV antigen stimulation. The rearrangement uses TRBV19 and TRBJ1-1; D is undetermined. The CDR3 is CASSIGSSRDTEAFF. The CDR3 nucleotides read TGTGCCAGTAGTATTGGGTCTTCTAGGGACACTGAAGCTTTCTTT.